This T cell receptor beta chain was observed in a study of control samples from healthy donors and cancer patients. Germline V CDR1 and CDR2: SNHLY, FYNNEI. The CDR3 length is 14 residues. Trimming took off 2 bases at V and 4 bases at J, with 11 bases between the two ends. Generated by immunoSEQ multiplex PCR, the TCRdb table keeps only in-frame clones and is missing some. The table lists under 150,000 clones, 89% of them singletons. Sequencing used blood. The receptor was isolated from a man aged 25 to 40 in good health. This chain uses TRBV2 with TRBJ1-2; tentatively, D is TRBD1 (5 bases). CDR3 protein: CASSEIRDGYGYTF. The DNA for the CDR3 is TGTGCCAGCAGTGAAATCAGGGATGGCTATGGCTACACCTTC.